These T cell receptor beta chains were read from a single sample in a study of CD8+CD57+ T cells in acquired aplastic anemia. TCRdb re-called the reads through MiXCR, storing one row per CDR3 protein. The data hold roughly 200,000 distinct CDR3 sequences, with 61% observed a single time. Material for sequencing was sorted CD4+, CD8+, or CD8+CD57+ T cells (not recorded which) from PBMCs. All receptors derive from a human donor in good health. The CDR3 runs from the conserved cysteine through the conserved F or W. The D gene is left open where the match is weak. Clone sizes are given selectively: once, few, many, or a class where the clone is expanded.

TRBJ1-2 13 many TRBD1 TRBV20-1 TGCAGTGCTAGAGGGACAGGCAACTATGGCTACACCTTC CSARGTGNYGYTF
TRBJ2-7 19 - - TRBV7-2 TGTGCCAGCAGCTTAGTAAAGGGAGGATCGGGGGATATCTTCTACGAGCAGTACTTC CASSLVKGGSGDIFYEQYF
TRBJ2-5 12 - - TRBV12-3/TRBV12-4 TGTGCCAGCAGCTCCCTCGGGGGATCTCTGTACTTC CASSSLGGSLYF
TRBJ2-1 12 - - TRBV7-2 TGTGCCAGCAGCCGGGGGGCCAATGAGCAGTTCTTC CASSRGANEQFF
TRBJ2-7 14 - TRBD1 TRBV25-1 TGTGCCAGCAGCCGGACAGGGACTTCCTACGAGCAGTACTTC CASSRTGTSYEQYF
TRBJ1-5 15 - TRBD1 TRBV7-2 TGTGCCAGCAGCTTAGAGGCAGGGGGTAATCAGCCCCAGCATTTT CASSLEAGGNQPQHF
TRBJ1-1 13 many - TRBV19 TGTGCCAGTAACCCCAGGGATGACACTGAAGCTTTCTTT CASNPRDDTEAFF
TRBJ1-6 13 - TRBD1 TRBV7-9 TGTGCCAGCAGTGCCCGGGACAGGCATACCCTCCACTTT CASSARDRHTLHF
TRBJ2-7 16 many - TRBV4-3 TGCGCCAGCAGCCAAGAATTGTGGGCTTCATCCTACGAGCAGTACTTC CASSQELWASSYEQYF
TRBJ2-7 15 - TRBD1 TRBV9 TGTGCCAGCAGCGTAGATGGGCAGGGGGCAGACGAGCAGTACTTC CASSVDGQGADEQYF
TRBJ2-7 16 - - TRBV20-1 TGCAGTGCTAGAGACTCGGCGGGACACAACCTTTACGAGCAGTACTTC CSARDSAGHNLYEQYF
TRBJ1-2 14 - - TRBV29-1 TGCAGCGTTGAAGATCAACGGGGTGGCTATGGCTACACCTTC CSVEDQRGGYGYTF
TRBJ1-2 13 - - TRBV19 TGTGCCAGTAGTATGTCCGGCATCTATGGCTACACCTTC CASSMSGIYGYTF
TRBJ1-1 12 - TRBD1 TRBV5-1 TGTGCCAGCAGCTTAGGTAGGGGGCAAGCTTTCTTT CASSLGRGQAFF
TRBJ1-4 13 many - TRBV7-9 TGTGCCAGCCAGGGAAACACTGATGAAAAACTGTTTTTT CASQGNTDEKLFF
TRBJ2-7 11 - - TRBV20-1 TGCAGTGCTAGGATCCTCTACGAGCAGTACTTC CSARILYEQYF
TRBJ2-1 15 - TRBD1 TRBV4-1 TGCGCCAGCAGCCCTGCCGGACAGGGATACAATGAGCAGTTCTTC CASSPAGQGYNEQFF
TRBJ2-7 14 - TRBD1 TRBV6-4 TGTGCCACCAGTGAGTCCGGGACAGGGGGCGAGCAGTACTTC CATSESGTGGEQYF
TRBJ1-1 13 many - TRBV2 TGTGCCAGCAGTAACCCCACGGGCGGGGGGGCTTTCTTT CASSNPTGGGAFF